One and the same sample provided the 5 T cell receptor beta chains below, sequenced in a study of cytomegalovirus exposure and HLA in healthy donors. The PCR employed 60 Vbeta primers together with 13 Jbeta primers. The repertoire was sequenced with immunoSEQ multiplex PCR; TCRdb's copy has only in-frame clones and lacks some. The repertoire has 45,000 to 60,000 clones, approximately 70% of them found once; the top ten carry around 3.1%. Sequencing input: PBMCs. These TCRs come from a man between 18 and 29 years old in good health and CMV-seronegative.

The genes are TRBV6-5 and TRBJ2-1; weak D call: TRBD1 (6 bases). The CDR3 is made up of 16 amino acids. Germline CDR1 is MNHEY and CDR2 is SVGAGI. Trimming stripped 2 bases from V and 7 bases from J, with 18 bases between. CDR3 bases: TGTGCCAGCAGTTACCCCGGGACACCTCTGGGAAATGAGCAGTTCTTC. Its translation is CASSYPGTPLGNEQFF.

V usage is TRBV7-2 and J usage is TRBJ2-5; no definite D call. Trimming removed 1 base at V and 0 bases at J, with 6 bases between. The CDR3 runs 14 residues. Germline CDR1 SGHTA, CDR2 FQGNSA. The CDR3 protein is CASSLDFHQETQYF. For the CDR3, the DNA is TGTGCCAGCAGCTTAGACTTCCACCAAGAGACCCAGTACTTC.

This clone came up once. The chain employs TRBV7-2 and TRBJ2-2; 8 nucleotides match TRBD1. The V segment lost 1 base and the J segment 6 bases; nucleotides outside the gene matches: 4. Germline V CDR1 and CDR2: SGHTA, FQGNSA. This CDR3 is built from 15 residues. DNA for the CDR3: TGTGCCAGCAGCTTAGGGACAGGGTTCGCCGGGGAGCTGTTTTTT. Translation: CASSLGTGFAGELFF.

J is TRBJ2-2 and V is TRBV29-1, with D unclear. V was clipped by 4 bases and J by 2 bases, with 8 bases between them. CDR1 is SQVTM, CDR2 ANQGSEA, per germline. CDR3 length equals 13 residues. The CDR3 DNA reads TGCAGCGTTGTGCAGATTAACACCGGGGAGCTGTTTTTT. It translates to CSVVQINTGELFF.

This sequence joins TRBV29-1 and TRBJ2-1; 9 bases map to TRBD2. After removal of 4 bases from V and 6 bases from J, the junction contained 7 bases not matched to a gene. The CDR3 has 14 amino acids. In germline, CDR1 is SQVTM, CDR2 ANQGSEA. CDR3 sequence: CSVVLAGISNEQFF. The CDR3 region has the DNA TGCAGCGTTGTTCTAGCGGGAATTAGCAATGAGCAGTTCTTC.